This entry features one T cell receptor (beta chain) sequence. As yet, its antigen is unknown. The data derive from a study of T cell responses to AZD1222 COVID-19 vaccine. Study-level background: Analyses pooled second doses at about 4 or about 12 weeks. Findings of the study overall: Of spike-specific TCRs, nearly half reportedly target regions left unmutated in variants. Elevations in Spike-specific TCR breadth and depth followed administration of two AZD1222 doses. Clonal diversity was possibly underestimated; the donors were predominantly white British and more often female.

The data were produced by immunoSEQ multiplex PCR, yet TCRdb's version contains in-frame clones alone and is incomplete. The sample lists about 140,000 clones, approximately 90% occurring once. V lost 5 bases and J 7 bases, leaving 17 bases between the germline ends. In germline, CDR1 is LGHDT, CDR2 YNNKEL (reference sequence). The CDR3 is 15 residues long. This TCR was sampled from an adult in good health. The sample was peripheral blood, taken on day 0 of AZD1222 vaccination. J is TRBJ1-4 and V is TRBV3-1 (or the pseudogene TRBV3-2); D perhaps matches TRBD1 (6 bases). CDR3 in amino acids: CASSYRRGGIEKLFF. The CDR3 region has the DNA TGTGCCAGCAGCTACCGGAGGGGGGGGATTGAAAAACTGTTTTTT.